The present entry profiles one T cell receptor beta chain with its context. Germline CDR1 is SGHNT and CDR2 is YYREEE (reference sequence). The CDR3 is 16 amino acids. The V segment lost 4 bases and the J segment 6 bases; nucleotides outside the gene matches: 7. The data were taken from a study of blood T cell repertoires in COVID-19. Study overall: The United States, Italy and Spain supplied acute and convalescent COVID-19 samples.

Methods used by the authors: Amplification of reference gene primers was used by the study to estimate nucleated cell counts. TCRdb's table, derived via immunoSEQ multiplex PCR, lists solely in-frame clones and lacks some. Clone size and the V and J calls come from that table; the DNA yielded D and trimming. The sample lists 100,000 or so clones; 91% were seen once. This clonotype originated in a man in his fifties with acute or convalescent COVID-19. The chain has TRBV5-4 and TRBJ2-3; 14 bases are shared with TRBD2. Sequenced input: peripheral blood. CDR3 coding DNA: TGTGCCAGCAGCCCGGGGACTAGCGGGGGTAGGGATACGCAGTATTTT. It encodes CASSPGTSGGRDTQYF.